This T cell receptor beta chain derives from a study of Graves' ophthalmopathy and Graves' hyperthyroidism. The study's findings and limits: Blood also harbored most expanded thyroid clonotypes above 0.001 frequency.

RNA transcripts served as template for amplifying TCR beta CDR3 sequences. In the first round, RT-PCR was carried out with HTBI primers, and a multiplex PCR formed the second round. Via MiXCR, TCRdb re-called the multiplex PCR reads, giving one row per CDR3 protein. The repertoire holds 300,000 to 500,000 distinct CDR3 sequences, with over 15% as singletons. This clonotype was observed at least ten times. Its target is unknown. The CDR3 sequence is 13 residues long. V was pared by 3 bases and J by 0 bases, with 6 bases between. Sequencing used peripheral blood. The receptor was derived from a woman between 18 and 29 years old with stable Graves' hyperthyroidism. The chain carries TRBV12-3 or TRBV12-4 and TRBJ2-7, with unresolved D. The CDR3 nucleotides are TGTGCCAGCAGTTTGGTCCGCTCCTACGAGCAGTACTTC. Translation gives CASSLVRSYEQYF.